The T cell receptor (beta chain) under discussion was sequenced for a study of T-cell reconstitution after alpha-beta-depleted transplantation in children. Study observations and caveats: Reported findings indicate that, about two months after transplant, alpha-beta T cells came from several hundred expanded clones, which were derived from non-depleted graft cells.

As it was prepared, the TCRbeta library received unique molecular identifiers. TCRdb passed the PCR reads through MiXCR, listing each CDR3 protein once. The sample contains 800,000 to 1,000,000 distinct CDR3 sequences, about 29% of which appear only once. This clonotype has a handful of counts. The antigen remains undetermined. This sample comprised PBMCs, mostly from graft donor cells, obtained 360 days after TCRalphabeta/CD19-depleted stem cell transplant. This TCR derives from a boy under two years old who had a stem cell transplant for SCID, so the T cells may come from the graft donor.

CDR3: CSAHILGQDTGELFF. The CDR3, as DNA: TGCAGTGCTCATATCCTGGGACAGGACACCGGGGAGCTGTTTTTT. The chain carries TRBV20-1 and TRBJ2-2, with TRBD1 matching over 8 bases. Germline V gives CDR1 DFQATT, CDR2 SNEGSKA (reference sequence). J gave up 3 bases and V 5 bases, and 8 bases lay outside the gene matches. The CDR3 runs to 15 residues.